The 4 T cell receptor beta chains below come from one sample, sequenced in a study of shared clonotypes between healthy human individuals. Some clones are missing from TCRdb's copy, which holds only in-frame ones; the method was immunoSEQ multiplex PCR. The sample carries about 95,000 clones, around 67% recorded once. Sample: memory CD8+ T cells sorted from blood. The subset was: CD45RO+ cells pooled with CCR7-negative TemRA cells. These receptors all stem from a man aged 30 to 45 in good health.

A single count supports this clone. The rearrangement uses TRBV5-1 and TRBJ2-1, with D tentatively TRBD2 (7 bases). The CDR3 loop spans 17 amino acids. The germline CDR1 and CDR2 sequences are SGHRS and YFSETQ. The V gene lost 4 bases and the J gene lost 4 bases, with 21 bases spanning the gap. CDR3 nucleotides: TGCGCCAGCAGCCTCCAACCACAGGGAGGGTTTTACAATGAGCAGTTCTTC. Protein: CASSLQPQGGFYNEQFF.

The chain uses TRBV5-1 and TRBJ2-2; tentatively, D is TRBD2 (6 bases). Germline V gene sequence: CDR1 SGHRS, CDR2 YFSETQ. This CDR3 contains 16 residues. V was clipped by 7 bases and J by 3 bases, with 19 bases between them. CDR3 amino acids: CASYPGVLADTGELFF. The CDR3 nucleotides are TGCGCCAGCTACCCGGGAGTTTTGGCGGACACCGGGGAGCTGTTTTTT.

The chain links TRBV9 to TRBJ2-2; 8 positions agree with TRBD2. CDR3 length equals 16 residues. The junction had 9 bases not matched to a gene; V was cut back by 4 bases and J by 4 bases. Germline assignment: CDR1 SGDLS and CDR2 YYNGEE. DNA for the CDR3: TGTGCCAGCAGCCCTCGGGGGGGCGGAAGCACCGGGGAGCTGTTTTTT. Amino acids: CASSPRGGGSTGELFF.

The chain has TRBV28 and TRBJ2-3, with 9 bases aligning to TRBD1. Germline V gives CDR1 MDHEN, CDR2 SYDVKM. The CDR3 extends over 17 amino acids. With 5 bases clipped from V and 6 bases from J, the junction kept 15 bases outside the gene matches. This CDR3 reads CASSLSPGTGLDDTQYF. CDR3 DNA: TGTGCCAGCAGTCTTAGTCCCGGGACAGGGCTCGACGATACGCAGTATTTT.